The TCR beta chain under discussion was sequenced for a study of blood T cell repertoires in COVID-19. The overall study: Samples of COVID-19 (acute and convalescent) were obtained from the United States, Italy and Spain. Sample material is recorded as cDNA or gDNA derived from T cells, B-cell-depleted T cells, or PBMCs.

The trim removed 3 bases at V and 2 bases at J, leaving 4 bases unmatched. Germline V gives CDR1 MNHEY, CDR2 SMNVEV (reference sequence). The CDR3 is 15 amino acids. As handled by the study authors: Estimation of nucleated cell counts was performed using reference gene primer amplification. The method was immunoSEQ multiplex PCR; TCRdb's version includes in-frame clones alone and lacks a portion of them. The D gene and trimming were derived from the DNA, and the V and J assignments and clone size from that table. Of 150,000 to 200,000 clones detected, more than 75% appear once; the ten largest clones hold about 4.2%.

Sequenced input: peripheral blood. The sequence derives from a human donor in a cohort sampled during active COVID-19. V gene TRBV27 combines with J gene TRBJ1-2; 9 nucleotides match TRBD1. For the CDR3, the DNA is TGTGCCAGCAGTTTTCGGACAGGGGAGAACTATGGCTACACCTTC. Translated, it gives CASSFRTGENYGYTF.